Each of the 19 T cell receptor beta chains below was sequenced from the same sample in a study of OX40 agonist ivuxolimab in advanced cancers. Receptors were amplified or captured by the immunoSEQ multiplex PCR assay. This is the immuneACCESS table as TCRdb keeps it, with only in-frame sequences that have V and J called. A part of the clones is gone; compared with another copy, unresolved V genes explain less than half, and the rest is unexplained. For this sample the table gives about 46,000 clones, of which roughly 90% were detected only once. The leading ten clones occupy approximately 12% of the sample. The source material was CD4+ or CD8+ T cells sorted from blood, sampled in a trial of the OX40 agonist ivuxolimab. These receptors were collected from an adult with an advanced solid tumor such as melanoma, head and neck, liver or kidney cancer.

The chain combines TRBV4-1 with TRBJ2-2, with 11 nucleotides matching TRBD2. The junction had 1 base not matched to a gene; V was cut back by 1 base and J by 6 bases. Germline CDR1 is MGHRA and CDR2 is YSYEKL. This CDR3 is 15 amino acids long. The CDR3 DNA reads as TGCGCCAGCAGCCAAGGACTAGCGGGATCCGGGGAGCTGTTTTTT. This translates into CASSQGLAGSGELFF.

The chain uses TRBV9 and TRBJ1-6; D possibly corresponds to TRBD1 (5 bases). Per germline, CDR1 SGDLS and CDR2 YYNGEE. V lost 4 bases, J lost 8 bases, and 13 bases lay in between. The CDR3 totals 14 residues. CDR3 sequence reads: CASSPPPGDSPLHF. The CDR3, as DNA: TGTGCCAGCAGCCCCCCCCCGGGGGATTCACCCCTCCACTTT.

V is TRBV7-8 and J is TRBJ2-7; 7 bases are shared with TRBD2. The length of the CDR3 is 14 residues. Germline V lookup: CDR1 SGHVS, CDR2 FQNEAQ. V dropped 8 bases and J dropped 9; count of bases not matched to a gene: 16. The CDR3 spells CASVKPGGGSGQYF. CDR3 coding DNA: TGTGCCAGCGTAAAACCCGGGGGAGGGTCTGGGCAGTACTTC.

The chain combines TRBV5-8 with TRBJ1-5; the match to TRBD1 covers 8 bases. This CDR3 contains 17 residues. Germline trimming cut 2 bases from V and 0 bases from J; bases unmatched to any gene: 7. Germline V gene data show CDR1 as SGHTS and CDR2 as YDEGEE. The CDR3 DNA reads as TGTGCCAGCAGCTTTACAGGGGGAAGACCTAGCAATCAGCCCCAGCATTTT. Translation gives CASSFTGGRPSNQPQHF.

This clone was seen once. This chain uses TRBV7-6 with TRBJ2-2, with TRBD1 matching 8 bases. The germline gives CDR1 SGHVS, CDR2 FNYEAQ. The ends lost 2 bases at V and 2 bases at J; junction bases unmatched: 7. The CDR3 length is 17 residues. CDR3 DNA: TGTGCCAGCAGCTTATCAACAGGGGGGCCCAACACCGGGGAGCTGTTTTTT. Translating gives CASSLSTGGPNTGELFF.

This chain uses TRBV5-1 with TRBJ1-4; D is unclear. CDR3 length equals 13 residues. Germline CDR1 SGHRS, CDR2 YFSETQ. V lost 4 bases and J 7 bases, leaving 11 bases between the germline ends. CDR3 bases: TGCGCCAGCAGCCCCGATGGTAGTGAAAAACTGTTTTTT. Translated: CASSPDGSEKLFF.

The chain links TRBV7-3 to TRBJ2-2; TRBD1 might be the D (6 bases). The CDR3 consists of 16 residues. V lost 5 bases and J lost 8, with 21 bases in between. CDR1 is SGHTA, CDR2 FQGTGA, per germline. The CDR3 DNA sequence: TGTGCCAGCAGCACAGGGACCCCGATCAGTGGGGGGGAGCTGTTTTTT. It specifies CASSTGTPISGGELFF.

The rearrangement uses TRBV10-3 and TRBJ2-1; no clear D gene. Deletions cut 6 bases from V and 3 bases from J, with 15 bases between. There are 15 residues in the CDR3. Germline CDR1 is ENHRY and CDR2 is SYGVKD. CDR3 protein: CAISDPTAHYNEQFF. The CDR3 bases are TGTGCCATCAGCGATCCTACCGCTCACTACAATGAGCAGTTCTTC.

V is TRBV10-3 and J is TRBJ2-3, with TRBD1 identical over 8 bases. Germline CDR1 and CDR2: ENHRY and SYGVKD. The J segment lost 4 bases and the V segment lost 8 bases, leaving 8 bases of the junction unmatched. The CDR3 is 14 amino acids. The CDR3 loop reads CAIGQGRGSDTQYF. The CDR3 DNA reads TGTGCCATCGGACAGGGCAGGGGGTCAGATACGCAGTATTTT.

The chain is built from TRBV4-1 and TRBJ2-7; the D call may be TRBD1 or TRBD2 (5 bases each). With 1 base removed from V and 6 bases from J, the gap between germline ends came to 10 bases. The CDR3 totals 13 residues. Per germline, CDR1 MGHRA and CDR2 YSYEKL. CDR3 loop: CASSQAGTPEQYF. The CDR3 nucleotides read TGCGCCAGCAGCCAAGCCGGGACCCCCGAGCAGTACTTC.

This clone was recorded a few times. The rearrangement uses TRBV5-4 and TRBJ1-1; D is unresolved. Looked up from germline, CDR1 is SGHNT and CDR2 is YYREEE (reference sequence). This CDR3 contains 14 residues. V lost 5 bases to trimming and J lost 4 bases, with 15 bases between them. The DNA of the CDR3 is TGTGCCAGCAGGGAAATTGGCCAGAGCACTGAAGCTTTCTTT. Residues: CASREIGQSTEAFF.

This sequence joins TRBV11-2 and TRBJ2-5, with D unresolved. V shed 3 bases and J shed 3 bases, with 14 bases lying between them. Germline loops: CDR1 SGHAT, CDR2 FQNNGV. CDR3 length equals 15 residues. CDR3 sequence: CASSLDVAVEETQYF. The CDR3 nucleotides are TGTGCCAGCAGCTTGGACGTGGCCGTTGAAGAGACCCAGTACTTC.

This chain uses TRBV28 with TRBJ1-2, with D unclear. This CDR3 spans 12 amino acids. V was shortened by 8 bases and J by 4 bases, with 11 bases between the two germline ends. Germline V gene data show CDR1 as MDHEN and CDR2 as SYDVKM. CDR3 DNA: TGTGCCAGCCATCGGGTTCCCTATGGCTACACCTTC. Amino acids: CASHRVPYGYTF.

This chain's CDR3 is CASSVDWISNYNEQFF. CDR3 sequence (DNA): TGTGCCAGCAGCGTAGACTGGATCAGTAACTACAATGAGCAGTTCTTC. The chain carries TRBV9 and TRBJ2-1; D gene uncertain. Trimming removed 0 bases at V and 3 bases at J, with 13 bases between. This CDR3 has 16 residues. Germline CDR1 SGDLS, CDR2 YYNGEE.

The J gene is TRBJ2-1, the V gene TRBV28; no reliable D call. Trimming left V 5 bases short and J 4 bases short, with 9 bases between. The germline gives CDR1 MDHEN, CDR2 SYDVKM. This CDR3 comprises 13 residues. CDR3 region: CASSSIRYNEQFF. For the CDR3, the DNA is TGTGCCAGCAGTAGTATAAGGTACAATGAGCAGTTCTTC.

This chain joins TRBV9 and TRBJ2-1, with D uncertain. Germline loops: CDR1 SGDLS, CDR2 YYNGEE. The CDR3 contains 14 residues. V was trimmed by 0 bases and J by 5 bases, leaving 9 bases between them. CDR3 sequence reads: CASSVEGPNNEQFF. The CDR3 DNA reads TGTGCCAGCAGCGTAGAGGGCCCCAACAATGAGCAGTTCTTC.

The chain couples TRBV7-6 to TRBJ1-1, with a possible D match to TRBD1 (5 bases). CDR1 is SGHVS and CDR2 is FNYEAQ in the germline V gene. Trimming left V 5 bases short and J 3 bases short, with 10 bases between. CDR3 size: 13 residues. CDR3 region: CASSPTGDTEAFF. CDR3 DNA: TGTGCCAGCAGCCCCACAGGAGACACTGAAGCTTTCTTT. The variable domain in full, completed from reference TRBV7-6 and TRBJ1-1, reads GAGVSQSPRYKVTKRGQDVALRCDPISGHVSLYWYRQALGQGPEFLTYFNYEAQQDKSGLPNDRFSAERPEGSISTLTIQRTEQRDSAMYRCASSPTGDTEAFFGQGTRLTVV.

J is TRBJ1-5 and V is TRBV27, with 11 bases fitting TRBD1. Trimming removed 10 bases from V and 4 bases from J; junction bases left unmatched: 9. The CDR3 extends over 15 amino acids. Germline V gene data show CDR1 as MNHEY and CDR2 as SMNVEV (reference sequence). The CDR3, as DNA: TGTGCCACTTCCCCGGGACAGGGGGTTAATCAGCCCCAGCATTTT. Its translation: CATSPGQGVNQPQHF.

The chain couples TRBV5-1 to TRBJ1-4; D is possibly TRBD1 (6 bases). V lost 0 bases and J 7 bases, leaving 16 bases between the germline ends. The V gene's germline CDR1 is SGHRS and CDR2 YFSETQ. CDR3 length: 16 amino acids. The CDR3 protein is CASSLAEWGAREKLFF. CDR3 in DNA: TGCGCCAGCAGCTTGGCCGAGTGGGGGGCGCGTGAAAAACTGTTTTTT.